This TCR beta chain is drawn from a study of blood T cell repertoires in COVID-19. Generated by immunoSEQ multiplex PCR, the TCRdb table keeps only in-frame clones and is missing some. The table lists some 56,000 clones, 75% to 90% of them singletons. The CDR3 has 15 residues. Germline V gene lookup returns CDR1 SGHRS and CDR2 YFSETQ. Losses at the gene ends were 0 bases for V and 3 bases for J; bases not matched to a gene: 3. Specimen: peripheral blood. The sequence was obtained from a woman aged 55 to 70 with COVID-19, enrolled during active disease. V and J are TRBV5-1 and TRBJ2-7; 10 positions match TRBD1. The CDR3 protein is CASSLVTGGGYEQYF. The CDR3 DNA reads as TGCGCCAGCAGCTTGGTGACAGGGGGCGGCTACGAGCAGTACTTC.